This T cell receptor beta chain was obtained from a study of T cells in Graves' hyperthyroidism and ophthalmopathy. The germline V gene has CDR1 KGHSH and CDR2 LQKENI. V was clipped by 3 bases and J by 2 bases; unmatched bases: 5. The CDR3 consists of 15 residues. This clonotype was picked up many times. From RNA transcripts, TCR beta CDR3 regions were amplified. HTBI primers were employed in a first-round RT-PCR of the TCR CDR3. TCRdb reprocessed the multiplex PCR reads with MiXCR, giving one entry per CDR3 protein. Of about 500,000 distinct CDR3 sequences listed, around 16% are singletons. The source material was blood. The V call is TRBV18, the J call TRBJ2-3, with TRBD1 identical over 7 bases. This TCR was recovered from a woman in her 30s with Graves' ophthalmopathy. CDR3 DNA: TGTGCCAGCTCACCGGGACAGTTAGACACAGATACGCAGTATTTT. This codes for CASSPGQLDTDTQYF.